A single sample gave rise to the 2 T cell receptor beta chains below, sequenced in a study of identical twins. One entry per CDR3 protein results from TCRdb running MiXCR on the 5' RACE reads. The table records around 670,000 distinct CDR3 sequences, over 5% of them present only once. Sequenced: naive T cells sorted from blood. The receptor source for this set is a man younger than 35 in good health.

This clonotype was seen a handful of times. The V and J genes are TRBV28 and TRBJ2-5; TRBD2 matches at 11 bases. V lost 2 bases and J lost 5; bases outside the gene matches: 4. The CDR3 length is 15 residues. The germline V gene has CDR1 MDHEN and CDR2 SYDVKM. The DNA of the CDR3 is TGTGCCAGCAGTTTAATAGCGGGAGGGCTGGAGACCCAGTACTTC. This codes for CASSLIAGGLETQYF.

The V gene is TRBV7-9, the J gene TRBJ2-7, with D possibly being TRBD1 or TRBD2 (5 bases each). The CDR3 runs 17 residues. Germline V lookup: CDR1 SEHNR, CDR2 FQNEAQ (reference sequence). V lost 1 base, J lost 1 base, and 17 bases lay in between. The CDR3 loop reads CASSLDLPGRTSYEQYV. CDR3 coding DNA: TGTGCCAGCAGCTTAGACCTACCGGGACGGACGTCCTACGAGCAGTACGTC.